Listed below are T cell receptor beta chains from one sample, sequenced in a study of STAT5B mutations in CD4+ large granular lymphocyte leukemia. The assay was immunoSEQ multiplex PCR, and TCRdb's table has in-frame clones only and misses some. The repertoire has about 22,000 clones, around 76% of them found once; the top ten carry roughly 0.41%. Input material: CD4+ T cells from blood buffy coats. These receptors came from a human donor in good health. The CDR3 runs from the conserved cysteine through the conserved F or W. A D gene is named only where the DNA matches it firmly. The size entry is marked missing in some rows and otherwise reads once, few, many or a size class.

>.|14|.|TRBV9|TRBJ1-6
TGTGCCAGCAGCGTAGCGGGGGGGGGTTCACCCCTCCACTTT
CASSVAGGGSPLHF
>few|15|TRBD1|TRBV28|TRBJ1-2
TGTGCCAGCAGCCCTGGACAGGGGAGGGTCTATGGCTACACCTTC
CASSPGQGRVYGYTF
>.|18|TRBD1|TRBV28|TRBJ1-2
TGTGCCAGCAGTTTACCCGGGGTTGGTCAGGGGGGAAACTATGGCTACACCTTC
CASSLPGVGQGGNYGYTF
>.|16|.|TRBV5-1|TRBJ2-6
TGCGCCAGCAGCTTGAAGTCGGACTCTGGGGCCAACGTCCTGACTTTC
CASSLKSDSGANVLTF
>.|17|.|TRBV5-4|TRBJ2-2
TGTGCCAGCAGCCTCGGGTCAAGGACGGGAATCGGCGGGGAGCTGTTTTTT
CASSLGSRTGIGGELFF
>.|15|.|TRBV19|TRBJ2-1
TGTGCCAGTAGCGAGTATGGGACTGGCCACAATGAGCAGTTCTTC
CASSEYGTGHNEQFF
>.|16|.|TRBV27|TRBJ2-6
TGTGCCAGCAGCCCGGGGGCGTACACTGGGGCCAACGTCCTGACTTTC
CASSPGAYTGANVLTF
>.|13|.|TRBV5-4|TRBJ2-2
TGTGCCAGCAGCGAGGAAATGGCCGGGGAGCTGTTTTTT
CASSEEMAGELFF
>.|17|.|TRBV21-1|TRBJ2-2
TGTGCCAGCAGCAAAGCGCAAGGGGATGATGACACCGGGGAGCTGTTTTTT
CASSKAQGDDDTGELFF
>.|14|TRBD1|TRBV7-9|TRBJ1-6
TGTGCCAGCAGCCAAGGACAGGGAGGGTCACCCCTCCACTTT
CASSQGQGGSPLHF
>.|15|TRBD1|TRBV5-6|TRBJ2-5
TGTGCCAGCAGCTTCCCGGACAGGGGGTGGGAGACCCAGTACTTC
CASSFPDRGWETQYF
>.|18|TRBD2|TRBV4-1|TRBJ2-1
TGCGCCAGCAGCCGACTAGCGGGAGACTCCAGCTCCTACAATGAGCAGTTCTTC
CASSRLAGDSSSYNEQFF
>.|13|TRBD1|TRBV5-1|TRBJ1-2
TGCGCCAGCAGCCTAACAGGGGTGGAAGGCTACACCTTC
CASSLTGVEGYTF
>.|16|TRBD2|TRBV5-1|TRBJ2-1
TGCGCCAGCAGCTTGCCGACTAGCGGGGCAGACAATGAGCAGTTCTTC
CASSLPTSGADNEQFF
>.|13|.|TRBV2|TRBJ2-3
TGTGCCAGCAGTGCAGATAGCACAGATACGCAGTATTTT
CASSADSTDTQYF
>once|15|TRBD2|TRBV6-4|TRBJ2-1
TGTGCCAGCAGTGACGTTGGGAGGGCCCCAAATGAGCAGTTCTTC
CASSDVGRAPNEQFF
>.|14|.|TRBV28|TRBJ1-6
TGTGCCAGCAGTTTGGCAACAGCAAAAACATCCGTCCACTTT
CASSLATAKTSVHF
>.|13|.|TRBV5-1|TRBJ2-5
TGCGCCAGCAGCCCGGAGGCGATAGAGACCCAGTACTTC
CASSPEAIETQYF
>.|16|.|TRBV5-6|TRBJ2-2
TGTGCCAGCAGTCATTGGATCCAGGGTAGGACCGGGGAGCTGTTTTTT
CASSHWIQGRTGELFF
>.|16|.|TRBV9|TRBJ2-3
TGTGCCAGCGGAGAGGTAGCGGCACCCCCGACAGATACGCAGTATTTT
CASGEVAAPPTDTQYF
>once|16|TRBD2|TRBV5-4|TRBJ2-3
TGTGCCAGCAGCTTCGGACTAGCGGGGAATACAGATACGCAGTATTTT
CASSFGLAGNTDTQYF
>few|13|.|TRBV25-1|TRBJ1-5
TGTGCCAGCAGTGGGTTTGGGACTCAGCCCCAGCATTTT
CASSGFGTQPQHF
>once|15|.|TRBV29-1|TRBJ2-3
TGCAGCGCCCGAAAGGGCGGAACAAGCACAGATACGCAGTATTTT
CSARKGGTSTDTQYF
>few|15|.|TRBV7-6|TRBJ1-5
TGTGCCAGCAGCTTAGGTCCAGACTCCAGACAGCCCCAGCATTTT
CASSLGPDSRQPQHF
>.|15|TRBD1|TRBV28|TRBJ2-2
TGTGCCAGCAGTTCCAGGGGGTTTAACACCGGGGAGCTGTTTTTT
CASSSRGFNTGELFF
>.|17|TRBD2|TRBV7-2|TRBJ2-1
TGTGCCAGCAGCTTAGGTAGCGGGGGTTCCCCCTACAATGAGCAGTTCTTC
CASSLGSGGSPYNEQFF
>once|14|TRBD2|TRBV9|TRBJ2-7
TGTGCCAGTAATATAGCGGGAGTCGGGTCCGAGCAGTACTTC
CASNIAGVGSEQYF
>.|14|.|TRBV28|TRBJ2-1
TGTGCCAGCAGCCACGCCGCCGGCAGGTCTGAGCAGTTCTTC
CASSHAAGRSEQFF
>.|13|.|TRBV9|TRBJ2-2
TGTGCCAGCAGCGTAGGGGAGATCGGGGAGCTGTTTTTT
CASSVGEIGELFF
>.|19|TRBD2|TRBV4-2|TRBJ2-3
TGTGCCAGCAGCCAAGGGCGGGGCCTAGCGGGAGCTAGCACAGATACGCAGTATTTT
CASSQGRGLAGASTDTQYF